What follows describes a single TCR beta chain. Its antigen remains unknown. These data are taken from a study of cytomegalovirus exposure and HLA in healthy donors. The ends were cut back, 3 bases at V and 3 bases at J, with 12 bases in the middle. This CDR3 spans 15 amino acids. Germline CDR1 MDHEN, CDR2 SYDVKM. The study's findings and limits: Later analysis identified about 18,000 TCR beta sequences associated with HLA alleles, using a false discovery rate threshold of 0.05.

PCR primers comprised 60 Vbeta and 13 Jbeta primers. Libraries were prepared by immunoSEQ multiplex PCR; TCRdb keeps only in-frame clonotypes and omits some of them. The data hold about 160,000 clones, with about four fifths observed a single time. This chain links TRBV28 with TRBJ1-5, with no clear D. The material sequenced was PBMCs. This clonotype was obtained from a woman in her fifties or sixties in good health and CMV-seronegative. CDR3 amino acids: CASSFLEGNNQPQHF. In DNA, the CDR3 is TGTGCCAGCAGTTTCTTGGAGGGTAACAATCAGCCCCAGCATTTT.